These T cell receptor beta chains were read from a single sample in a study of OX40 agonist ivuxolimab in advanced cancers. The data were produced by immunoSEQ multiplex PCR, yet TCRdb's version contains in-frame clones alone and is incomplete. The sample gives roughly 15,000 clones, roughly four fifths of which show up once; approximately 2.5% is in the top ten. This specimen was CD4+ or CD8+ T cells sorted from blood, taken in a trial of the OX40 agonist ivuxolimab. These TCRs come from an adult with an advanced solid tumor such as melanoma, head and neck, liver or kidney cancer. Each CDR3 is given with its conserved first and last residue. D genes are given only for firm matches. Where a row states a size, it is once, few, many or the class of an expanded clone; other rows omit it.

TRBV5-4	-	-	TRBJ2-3	CASSSRTEHTDTQYF	TGTGCCAGCAGCTCCCGGACAGAACACACAGATACGCAGTATTTT
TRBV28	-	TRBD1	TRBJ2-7	CASRYRTGEDEQYF	TGTGCCAGCAGATACCGGACAGGGGAGGACGAGCAGTACTTC
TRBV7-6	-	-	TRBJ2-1	CASSKGRGRGNEQFF	TGTGCCAGCAGCAAAGGACGGGGGAGAGGCAATGAGCAGTTCTTC
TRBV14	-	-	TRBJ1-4	CASSRNRAGNEKLFF	TGTGCCAGCAGCCGGAACAGGGCCGGGAATGAAAAACTGTTTTTT
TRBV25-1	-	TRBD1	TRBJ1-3	CASSQNPGQGTGNTIYF	TGTGCCAGCAGTCAAAACCCGGGACAGGGGACAGGAAACACCATATATTTT
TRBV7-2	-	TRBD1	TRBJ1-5	CASSFLQGGQPQHF	TGTGCCAGCAGCTTCCTACAGGGGGGTCAGCCCCAGCATTTT
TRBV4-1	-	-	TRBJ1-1	CASSQLGNTEAFF	TGCGCCAGCAGCCAGCTGGGGAACACTGAAGCTTTCTTT
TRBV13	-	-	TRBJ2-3	CASSVDLSSGTQYF	TGTGCCAGCAGCGTCGACCTCTCGTCAGGTACGCAGTATTTT
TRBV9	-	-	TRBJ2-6	CASSLGGYVSGANVLTF	TGTGCCAGCAGCTTAGGGGGTTATGTCTCTGGGGCCAACGTCCTGACTTTC
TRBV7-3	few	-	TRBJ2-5	CASSRTQQETQYF	TGTGCCAGCAGCCGGACCCAACAAGAGACCCAGTACTTC
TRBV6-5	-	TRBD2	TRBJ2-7	CASSPTSGRGYEQYF	TGTGCCAGCAGCCCGACTAGCGGGAGGGGGTACGAGCAGTACTTC
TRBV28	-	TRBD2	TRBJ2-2	CASSLWGLAGGFSHTGELFF	TGTGCCAGCAGTTTATGGGGGCTAGCGGGAGGGTTCTCTCACACCGGGGAGCTGTTTTTT
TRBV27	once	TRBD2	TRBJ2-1	CASSLETSGSGYNEQFF	TGTGCCAGCAGTTTAGAGACTAGCGGGAGCGGGTACAATGAGCAGTTCTTC
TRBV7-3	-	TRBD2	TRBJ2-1	CASSPTTGLGANEQFF	TGTGCCAGCAGTCCAACTACCGGACTAGGCGCCAATGAGCAGTTCTTC
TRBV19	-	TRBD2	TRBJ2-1	CASSLAAGGPNEQFF	TGTGCCAGTAGTCTGGCGGCGGGAGGGCCGAATGAGCAGTTCTTC
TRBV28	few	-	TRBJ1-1	CASMGGLNTEAFF	TGTGCCAGCATGGGGGGACTGAACACTGAAGCTTTCTTT
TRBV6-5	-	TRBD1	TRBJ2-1	CASSRDRTYNEQFF	TGTGCCAGCAGTAGGGACAGAACTTACAATGAGCAGTTCTTC
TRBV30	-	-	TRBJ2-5	CAWSLPGRETQYF	TGTGCCTGGAGTCTTCCAGGGAGGGAGACCCAGTACTTC
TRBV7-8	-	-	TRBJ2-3	CASLFAGGTDTQYF	TGTGCCAGCCTCTTTGCGGGTGGCACAGATACGCAGTATTTT
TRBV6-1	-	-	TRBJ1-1	CASSEATAFF	TGTGCCAGCAGTGAAGCGACAGCTTTCTTT
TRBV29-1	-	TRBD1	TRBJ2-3	CSVGTGIRVDTQYF	TGCAGCGTAGGGACAGGGATCAGGGTAGATACGCAGTATTTT
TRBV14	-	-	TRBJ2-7	CASSQDTARSYEQYF	TGTGCCAGCAGCCAAGACACAGCGCGCTCCTACGAGCAGTACTTC
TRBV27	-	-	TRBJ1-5	CASSSDTYSNQPQHF	TGTGCCAGCAGTTCCGACACTTATAGCAATCAGCCCCAGCATTTT
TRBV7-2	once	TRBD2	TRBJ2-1	CASLPSGRAHEQFF	TGTGCCAGCTTACCCAGCGGGAGGGCCCACGAGCAGTTCTTC
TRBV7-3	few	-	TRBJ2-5	CASSRGGSGETQYF	TGTGCCAGCAGCAGAGGGGGTTCAGGAGAGACCCAGTACTTC
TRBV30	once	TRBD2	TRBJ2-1	CAWRSWRGSSYNEQFF	TGTGCCTGGAGGTCCTGGCGGGGGAGCTCCTACAATGAGCAGTTCTTC
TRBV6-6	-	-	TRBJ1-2	CASRDIQVNGYTF	TGTGCCAGCAGGGACATTCAAGTAAATGGCTACACCTTC
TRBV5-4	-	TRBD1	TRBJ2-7	CASSWPGQGAREQYF	TGTGCCAGCAGCTGGCCGGGACAGGGGGCGAGGGAGCAGTACTTC
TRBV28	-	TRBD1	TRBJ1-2	CASSTGQGSWIGYTF	TGTGCCAGCAGTACCGGACAGGGGAGTTGGATTGGCTACACCTTC
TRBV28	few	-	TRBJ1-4	CASSPPAREAELLFF	TGTGCCAGCAGCCCCCCCGCCAGGGAGGCTGAATTACTGTTTTTT
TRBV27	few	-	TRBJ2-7	CASSAGLKGEQYF	TGTGCCAGCTCTGCGGGATTGAAGGGGGAGCAGTACTTC
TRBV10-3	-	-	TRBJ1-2	CAISESRGGGGYTF	TGTGCCATCAGTGAGTCGAGGGGTGGAGGGGGCTACACCTTC
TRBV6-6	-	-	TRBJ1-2	CASSPAGGYTF	TGTGCCAGCAGTCCCGCAGGCGGCTACACCTTC
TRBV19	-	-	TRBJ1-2	CASSPTGSRANYGYTF	TGTGCCAGTAGTCCGACAGGATCCAGGGCTAACTATGGCTACACCTTC
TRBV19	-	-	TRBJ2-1	CASSELDGSYNEQFF	TGTGCCAGTAGCGAGCTAGACGGGTCCTACAATGAGCAGTTCTTC
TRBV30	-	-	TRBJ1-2	CAWGMSIYGYTF	TGTGCCTGGGGGATGTCAATATATGGCTACACCTTC
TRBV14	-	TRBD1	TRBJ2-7	CASSQGQGRRYEQYF	TGTGCCAGCAGCCAGGGACAGGGTCGTCGGTACGAGCAGTACTTC
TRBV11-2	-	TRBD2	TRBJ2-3	CASSSSGVTDTQYF	TGTGCCAGCAGCTCTAGCGGGGTCACAGATACGCAGTATTTT
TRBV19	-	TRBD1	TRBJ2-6	CASSAGQGSGANVLTF	TGTGCCAGTAGTGCGGGACAGGGCTCTGGGGCCAACGTCCTGACTTTC
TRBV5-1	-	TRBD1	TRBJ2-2	CASSMDRGGELFF	TGCGCCAGCAGCATGGACAGGGGCGGGGAGCTGTTTTTT
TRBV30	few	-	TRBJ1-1	CAWNGVLNTEAFF	TGTGCCTGGAATGGGGTCTTGAACACTGAAGCTTTCTTT
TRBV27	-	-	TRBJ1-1	CASRGIRVNTEAFF	TGTGCCAGCAGAGGGATCAGGGTTAACACTGAAGCTTTCTTT
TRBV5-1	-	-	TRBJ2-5	CANSLSHPVEETQYF	TGCGCCAACAGCTTGTCTCACCCTGTGGAAGAGACCCAGTACTTC
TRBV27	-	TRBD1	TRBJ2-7	CASGRDREFGEQYF	TGTGCCAGCGGAAGAGACAGGGAGTTCGGCGAGCAGTACTTC
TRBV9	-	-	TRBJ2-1	CASTVTGAAYNEQFF	TGTGCCAGCACGGTTACGGGAGCCGCCTACAATGAGCAGTTCTTC
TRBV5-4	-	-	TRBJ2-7	CASSKPSTYEQYF	TGTGCCAGCAGCAAACCAAGTACCTACGAGCAGTACTTC
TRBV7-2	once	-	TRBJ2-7	CASSPEVSKHYEQYF	TGTGCCAGCAGCCCCGAGGTGAGCAAACACTACGAGCAGTACTTC
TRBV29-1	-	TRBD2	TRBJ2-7	CSVWLAGGASYEQYF	TGCAGCGTTTGGCTAGCGGGAGGGGCTTCCTACGAGCAGTACTTC
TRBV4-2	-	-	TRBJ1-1	CASSQIGVPEAFF	TGTGCCAGCAGCCAAATAGGGGTTCCTGAAGCTTTCTTT
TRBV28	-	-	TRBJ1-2	CASSLRGYTF	TGTGCCAGCAGTTTACGGGGCTACACCTTC
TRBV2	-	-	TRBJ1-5	CASKIGRLINQPQHF	TGTGCCAGCAAAATCGGACGGCTAATCAATCAGCCCCAGCATTTT
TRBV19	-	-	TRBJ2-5	CASSIETGETQYF	TGTGCCAGTAGTATAGAGACAGGAGAGACCCAGTACTTC
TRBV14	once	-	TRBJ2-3	CASSLPGSTDTQYF	TGTGCCAGCAGCCTTCCCGGGAGCACAGATACGCAGTATTTT
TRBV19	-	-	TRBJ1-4	CASSRKASFNVPVVKLFF	TGTGCCAGTTCACGCAAGGCCAGCTTTAATGTCCCGGTCGTCAAACTGTTTTTT
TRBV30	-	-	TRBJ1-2	CAWSVAGMGYGYTF	TGTGCCTGGAGTGTGGCAGGGATGGGGTATGGCTACACCTTC
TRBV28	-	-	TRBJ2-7	CASRSSYEQYF	TGTGCCAGTCGAAGCTCCTACGAGCAGTACTTC
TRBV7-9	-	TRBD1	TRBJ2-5	CASSFAGQGYQETQYF	TGTGCCAGCAGCTTCGCTGGACAGGGCTACCAAGAGACCCAGTACTTC
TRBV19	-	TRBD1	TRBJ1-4	CASTPPGTGGGKLFF	TGTGCCAGTACCCCTCCCGGGACAGGGGGGGGAAAACTGTTTTTT
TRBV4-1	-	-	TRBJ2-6	CASSQEIGLMISSGANVLTF	TGCGCCAGCAGCCAAGAGATTGGGCTAATGATCAGCTCTGGGGCCAACGTCCTGACTTTC
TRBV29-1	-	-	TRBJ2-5	CSVVLRETQYF	TGCAGCGTTGTACTTCGGGAGACCCAGTACTTC